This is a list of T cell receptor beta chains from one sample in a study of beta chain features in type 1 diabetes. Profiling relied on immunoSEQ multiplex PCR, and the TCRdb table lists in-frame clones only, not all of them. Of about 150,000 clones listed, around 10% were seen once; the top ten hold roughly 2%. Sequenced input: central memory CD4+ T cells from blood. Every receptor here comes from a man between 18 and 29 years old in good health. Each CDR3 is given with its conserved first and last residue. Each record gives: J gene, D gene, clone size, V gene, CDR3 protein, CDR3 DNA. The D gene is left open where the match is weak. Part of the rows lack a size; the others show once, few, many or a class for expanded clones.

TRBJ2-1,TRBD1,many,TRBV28,CASSGTERNNEQFF,TGTGCCAGCAGTGGGACAGAACGCAACAATGAGCAGTTCTTC
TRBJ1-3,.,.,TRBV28,CASSDLQGGNTIYF,TGTGCCAGCAGTGACCTACAGGGTGGAAACACCATATATTTT
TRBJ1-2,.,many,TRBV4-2,CASSQVGSQAWYTF,TGTGCCAGCAGCCAAGTTGGTTCCCAGGCTTGGTACACCTTC
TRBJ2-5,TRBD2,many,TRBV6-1,CASSQGLAGQQETQYF,TGTGCCAGCAGTCAAGGACTAGCGGGACAACAAGAGACCCAGTACTTC
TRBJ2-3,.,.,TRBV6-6,CASSSRPGSSTDTQYF,TGTGCCAGCAGTTCTCGTCCTGGTTCTAGCACAGATACGCAGTATTTT
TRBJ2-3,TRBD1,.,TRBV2,CASSDWQGATDTQYF,TGTGCCAGCAGTGATTGGCAGGGGGCAACAGATACGCAGTATTTT
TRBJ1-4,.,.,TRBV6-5,CASRSPRREEKLFF,TGTGCCAGCAGATCCCCAAGGAGGGAGGAAAAACTGTTTTTT
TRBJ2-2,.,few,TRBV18,CASSSGQNTGELFF,TGTGCCAGCTCATCCGGGCAGAACACCGGGGAGCTGTTTTTT
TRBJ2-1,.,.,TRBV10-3,CAIGRTGEWQFF,TGTGCCATCGGACGCACCGGGGAATGGCAGTTCTTC
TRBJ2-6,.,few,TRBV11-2,CASSLEASGANVLTF,TGTGCCAGCAGCTTAGAGGCCTCTGGGGCCAACGTCCTGACTTTC
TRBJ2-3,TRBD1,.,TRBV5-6,CASSLTGGHRTDTQYF,TGTGCCAGCAGCTTAACAGGGGGCCACAGGACAGATACGCAGTATTTT
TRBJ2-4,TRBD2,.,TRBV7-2,CASSARTSGSKWYF,TGTGCCAGCAGCGCCCGGACTAGCGGGAGTAAATGGTACTTC
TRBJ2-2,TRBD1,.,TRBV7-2,CASSQTPGTGKLFF,TGTGCCAGCAGCCAAACCCCCGGGACAGGGAAGCTGTTTTTT
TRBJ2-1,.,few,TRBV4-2,CASSQEIRGRYNEQFF,TGTGCCAGCAGCCAAGAGATTCGGGGGCGGTACAATGAGCAGTTCTTC
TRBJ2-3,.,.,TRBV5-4,CASSGRADHYDTDTQYF,TGTGCCAGCAGCGGCAGGGCCGACCATTACGACACAGATACGCAGTATTTT
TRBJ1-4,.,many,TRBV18,CASSPSRATNEKLFF,TGTGCCAGCTCACCGAGCAGAGCAACTAATGAAAAACTGTTTTTT
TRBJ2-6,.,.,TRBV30,CAWGRRAGANVLTF,TGTGCCTGGGGCAGAAGGGCTGGGGCCAACGTCCTGACTTTC
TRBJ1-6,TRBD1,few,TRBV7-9,CASSQEATGFNSPLHF,TGTGCCAGCAGCCAAGAGGCGACAGGGTTTAACTCACCCCTCCACTTT
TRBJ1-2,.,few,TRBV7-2,CASSLATANYGYTF,TGTGCCAGCAGCTTAGCTACGGCTAACTATGGCTACACCTTC
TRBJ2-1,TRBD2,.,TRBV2,CASSPAGATYNEQFF,TGTGCCAGCAGCCCAGCGGGGGCAACCTACAATGAGCAGTTCTTC
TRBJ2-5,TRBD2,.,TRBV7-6,CASSPQVAGGFLETQYF,TGTGCCAGCAGCCCTCAAGTGGCGGGGGGCTTCCTAGAGACCCAGTACTTC
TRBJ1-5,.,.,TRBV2,CASSRDGNQPQHF,TGTGCCAGCAGTCGGGACGGCAATCAGCCCCAGCATTTT
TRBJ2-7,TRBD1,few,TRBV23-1,CASRTQGAVYEQYF,TGCGCCAGCAGGACTCAGGGGGCTGTCTACGAGCAGTACTTC
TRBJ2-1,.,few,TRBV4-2,CASSQEGRVGYNEQFF,TGTGCCAGCAGCCAAGAAGGACGGGTCGGATACAATGAGCAGTTCTTC
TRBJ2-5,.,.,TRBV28,CASTPPARETQYF,TGTGCCAGCACCCCTCCGGCGCGGGAGACCCAGTACTTC
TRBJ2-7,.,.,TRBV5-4,CASSLNRATDEQYF,TGTGCCAGCAGCTTGAATAGGGCTACAGACGAGCAGTACTTC
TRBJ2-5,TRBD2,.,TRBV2,CASSEALRGAETQYF,TGTGCCAGCAGTGAAGCGCTGCGGGGGGCGGAGACCCAGTACTTC
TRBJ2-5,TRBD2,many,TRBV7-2,CASSRGAGARWETQYF,TGTGCCAGCAGCCGAGGGGCGGGAGCGAGGTGGGAGACCCAGTACTTC
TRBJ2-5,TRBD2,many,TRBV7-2,CASSLVGTRVSETQYF,TGTGCCAGCAGCTTAGTTGGGACTAGAGTTTCAGAGACCCAGTACTTC
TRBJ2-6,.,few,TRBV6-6,CASSWFSGANVLTF,TGTGCCAGCAGTTGGTTCTCTGGGGCCAACGTCCTGACTTTC
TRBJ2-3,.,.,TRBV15,CATSRAPAFTDTQYF,TGTGCCACCAGCAGAGCTCCAGCTTTCACAGATACGCAGTATTTT
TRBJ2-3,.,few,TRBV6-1,CASSPPGSAGDTQYF,TGTGCCAGCAGCCCCCCGGGCTCAGCGGGTGATACGCAGTATTTT
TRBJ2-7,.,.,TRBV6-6,CASSYTGQGEQYF,TGTGCCAGCAGTTACACAGGGCAGGGGGAGCAGTACTTC
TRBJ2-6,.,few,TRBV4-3,CASSQEYSTSGANVLTF,TGCGCCAGCAGCCAAGAATACAGTACCTCTGGGGCCAACGTCCTGACTTTC
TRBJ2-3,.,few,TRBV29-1,CSVEGPTDTQYF,TGCAGCGTTGAAGGGCCCACAGATACGCAGTATTTT
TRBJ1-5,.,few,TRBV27,CASSGGWSNQPQHF,TGTGCCAGCAGCGGAGGGTGGAGCAATCAGCCCCAGCATTTT
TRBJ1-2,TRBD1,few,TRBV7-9,CASSPSGTGVGYTF,TGTGCCAGCAGCCCCAGCGGGACAGGGGTTGGCTACACCTTC
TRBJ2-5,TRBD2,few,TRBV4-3,CASSRRLAGAETQYF,TGCGCCAGCAGCCGAAGACTAGCGGGAGCAGAGACCCAGTACTTC
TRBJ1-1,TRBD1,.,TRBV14,CASRRQGAGTEAFF,TGTGCCAGCAGGCGACAGGGGGCCGGCACTGAAGCTTTCTTT
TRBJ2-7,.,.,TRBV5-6,CASSSPTGLSQQYF,TGTGCCAGCAGCTCACCCACAGGGTTAAGTCAGCAGTACTTC